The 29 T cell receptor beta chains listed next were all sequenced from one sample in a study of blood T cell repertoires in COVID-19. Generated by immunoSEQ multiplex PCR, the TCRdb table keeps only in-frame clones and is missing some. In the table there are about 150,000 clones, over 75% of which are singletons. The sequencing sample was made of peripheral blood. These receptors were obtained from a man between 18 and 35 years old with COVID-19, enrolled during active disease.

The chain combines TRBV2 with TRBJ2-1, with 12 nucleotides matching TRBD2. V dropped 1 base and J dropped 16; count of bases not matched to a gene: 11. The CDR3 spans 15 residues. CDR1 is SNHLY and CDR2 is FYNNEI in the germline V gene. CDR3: CASSEVVLAGGGEFF. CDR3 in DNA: TGTGCCAGCAGTGAAGTGGTGCTAGCGGGAGGGGGTGAATTCTTC.

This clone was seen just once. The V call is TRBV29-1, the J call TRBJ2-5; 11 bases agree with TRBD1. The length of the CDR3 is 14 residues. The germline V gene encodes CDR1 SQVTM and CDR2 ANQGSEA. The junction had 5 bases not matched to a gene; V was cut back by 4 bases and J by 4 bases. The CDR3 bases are TGCAGCGTTGTGGGGACAGGGGGTAGAGAGACCCAGTACTTC. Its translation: CSVVGTGGRETQYF.

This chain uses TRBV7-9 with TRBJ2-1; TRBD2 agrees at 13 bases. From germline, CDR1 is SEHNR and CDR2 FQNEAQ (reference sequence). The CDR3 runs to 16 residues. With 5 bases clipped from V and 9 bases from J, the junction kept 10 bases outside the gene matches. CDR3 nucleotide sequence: TGTGCCAGCAGCCCCGCCACTAGCGGGAGGGCAAGTGAGCAGTTCTTC. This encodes CASSPATSGRASEQFF. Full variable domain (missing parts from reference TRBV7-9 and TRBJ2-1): DTGVSQNPRHKITKRGQNVTFRCDPISEHNRLYWYRQTLGQGPEFLTYFQNEAQLEKSRLLSDRFSAERPKGSFSTLEIQRTEQGDSAMYLCASSPATSGRASEQFFGPGTRLTVL.

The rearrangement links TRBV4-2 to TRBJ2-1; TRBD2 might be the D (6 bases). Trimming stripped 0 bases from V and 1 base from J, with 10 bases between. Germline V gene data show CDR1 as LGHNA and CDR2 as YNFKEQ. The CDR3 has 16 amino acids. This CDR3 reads CASSQEARDSYNEQFF. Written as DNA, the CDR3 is TGTGCCAGCAGCCAAGAGGCGCGGGATTCCTACAATGAGCAGTTCTTC.

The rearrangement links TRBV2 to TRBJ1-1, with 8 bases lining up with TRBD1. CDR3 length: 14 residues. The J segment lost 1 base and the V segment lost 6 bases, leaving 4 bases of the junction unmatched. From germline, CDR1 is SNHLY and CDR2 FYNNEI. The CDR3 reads CASRAQGANTEAFF. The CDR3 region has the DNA TGTGCCAGCAGGGCCCAGGGGGCGAACACTGAAGCTTTCTTT.

Written as DNA, the CDR3 is TGTGCCAGTAGTGCGGGACCGGGAGGGCGAGAGACCCAGTACTTC. Its protein product is CASSAGPGGRETQYF. This chain uses TRBV19 with TRBJ2-5, with 8 bases that match TRBD2. In germline, CDR1 is LNHDA, CDR2 SQIVND (reference sequence). This CDR3 has 15 residues. V lost 5 bases to trimming and J lost 4 bases; unmatched junction nucleotides: 9.

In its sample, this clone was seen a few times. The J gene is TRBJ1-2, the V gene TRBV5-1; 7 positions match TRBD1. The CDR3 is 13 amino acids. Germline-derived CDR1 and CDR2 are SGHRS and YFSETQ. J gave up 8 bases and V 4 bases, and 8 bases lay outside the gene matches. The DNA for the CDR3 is TGCGCCAGCAGCCAGGACAGGCGTGGAGGCTACACCTTC. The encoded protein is CASSQDRRGGYTF.

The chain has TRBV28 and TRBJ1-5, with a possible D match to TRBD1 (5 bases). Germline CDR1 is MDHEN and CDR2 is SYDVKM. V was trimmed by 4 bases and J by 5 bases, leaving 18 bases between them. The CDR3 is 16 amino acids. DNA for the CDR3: TGTGCCAGCAGTTCACCGGGGGGTGGTATCGATCAGCCCCAGCATTTT. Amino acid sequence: CASSSPGGGIDQPQHF.

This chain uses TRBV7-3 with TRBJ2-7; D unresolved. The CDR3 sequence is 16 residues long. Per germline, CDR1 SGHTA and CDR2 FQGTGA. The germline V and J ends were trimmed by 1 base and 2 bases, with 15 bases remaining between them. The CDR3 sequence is CASSLRLAGLPYEQYF. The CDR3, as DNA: TGTGCCAGCAGCTTAAGGTTGGCAGGCCTTCCCTACGAGCAGTACTTC. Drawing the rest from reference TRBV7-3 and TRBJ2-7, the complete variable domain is GAGVSQTPSNKVTEKGKYVELRCDPISGHTALYWYRQSLGQGPEFLIYFQGTGAADDSGLPNDRFFAVRPEGSVSTLKIQRTERGDSAVYLCASSLRLAGLPYEQYFGPGTRLTVT.

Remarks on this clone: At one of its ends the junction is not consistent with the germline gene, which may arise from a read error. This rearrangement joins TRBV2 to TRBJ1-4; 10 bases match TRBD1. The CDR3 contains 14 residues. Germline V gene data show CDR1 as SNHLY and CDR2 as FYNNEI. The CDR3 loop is CASIQDRGIEKLLF. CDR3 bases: TGTGCCAGCATCCAGGACAGGGGGATTGAAAAACTGCTTTTT.

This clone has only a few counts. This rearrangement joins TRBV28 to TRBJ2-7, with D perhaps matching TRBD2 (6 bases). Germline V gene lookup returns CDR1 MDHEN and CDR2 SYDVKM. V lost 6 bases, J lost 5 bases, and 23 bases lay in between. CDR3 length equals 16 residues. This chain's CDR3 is CASSSWREGTTDEQYF. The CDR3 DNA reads TGTGCCAGCAGCTCTTGGAGGGAAGGGACGACCGACGAGCAGTACTTC.

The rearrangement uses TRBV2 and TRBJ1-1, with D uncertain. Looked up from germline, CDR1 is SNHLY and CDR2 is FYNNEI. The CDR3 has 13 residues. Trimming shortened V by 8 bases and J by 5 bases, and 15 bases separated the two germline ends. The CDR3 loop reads CASSSGSRTEAFF. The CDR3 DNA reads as TGTGCCAGCTCGTCGGGGTCGAGGACTGAAGCTTTCTTT. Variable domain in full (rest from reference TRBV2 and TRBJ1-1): EPEVTQTPSHQVTQMGQEVILRCVPISNHLYFYWYRQILGQKVEFLVSFYNNEISEKSEIFDDQFSVERPDGSNFTLKIRSTKLEDSAMYFCASSSGSRTEAFFGQGTRLTVV.

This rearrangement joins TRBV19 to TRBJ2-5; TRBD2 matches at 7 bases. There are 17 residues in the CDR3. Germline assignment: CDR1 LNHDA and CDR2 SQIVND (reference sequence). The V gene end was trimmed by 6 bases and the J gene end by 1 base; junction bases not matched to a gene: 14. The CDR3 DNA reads TGTGCCAGTAGCCCCCCAGCCTGGGGAGGGATCCAAGAGACCCAGTACTTC. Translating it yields CASSPPAWGGIQETQYF.

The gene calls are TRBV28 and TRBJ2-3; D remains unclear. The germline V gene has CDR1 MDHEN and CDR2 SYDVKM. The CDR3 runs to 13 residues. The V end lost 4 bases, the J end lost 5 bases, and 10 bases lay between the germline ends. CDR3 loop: CASSSLSGDTQYF. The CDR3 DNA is TGTGCCAGCAGTTCTCTTTCGGGAGATACGCAGTATTTT.

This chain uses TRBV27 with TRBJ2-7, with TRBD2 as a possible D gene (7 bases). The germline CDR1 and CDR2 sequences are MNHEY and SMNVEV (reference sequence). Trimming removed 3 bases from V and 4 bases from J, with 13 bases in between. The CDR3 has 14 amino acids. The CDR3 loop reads CASSFGGGWYEQYF. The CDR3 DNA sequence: TGTGCCAGCAGTTTCGGCGGGGGCTGGTACGAGCAGTACTTC.

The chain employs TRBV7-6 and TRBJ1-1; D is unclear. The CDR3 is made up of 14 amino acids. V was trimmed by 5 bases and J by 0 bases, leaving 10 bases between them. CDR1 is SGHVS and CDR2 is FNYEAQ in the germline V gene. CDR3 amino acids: CASSPEAMNTEAFF. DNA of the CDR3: TGTGCCAGCAGCCCGGAGGCCATGAACACTGAAGCTTTCTTT.

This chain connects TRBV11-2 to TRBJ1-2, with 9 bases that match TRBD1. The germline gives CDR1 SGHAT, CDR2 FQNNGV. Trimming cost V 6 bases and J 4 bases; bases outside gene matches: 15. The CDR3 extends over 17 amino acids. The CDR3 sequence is CASSSRQGESVIYGYTF. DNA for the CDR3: TGTGCCAGCAGTTCTCGACAGGGGGAATCGGTAATCTATGGCTACACCTTC.

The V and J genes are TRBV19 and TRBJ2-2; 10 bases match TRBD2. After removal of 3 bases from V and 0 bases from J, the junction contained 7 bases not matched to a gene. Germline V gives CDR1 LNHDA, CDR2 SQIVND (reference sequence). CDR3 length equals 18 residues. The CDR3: CASSMGGLAHSNTGELFF. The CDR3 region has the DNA TGTGCCAGTAGTATGGGGGGACTAGCGCACTCGAACACCGGGGAGCTGTTTTTT.

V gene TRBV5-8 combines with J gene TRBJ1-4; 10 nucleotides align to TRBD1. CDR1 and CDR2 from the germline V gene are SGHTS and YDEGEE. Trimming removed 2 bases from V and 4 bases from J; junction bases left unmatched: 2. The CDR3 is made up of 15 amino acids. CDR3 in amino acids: CASSFGQGVNEKLFF. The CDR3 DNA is TGTGCCAGCAGCTTCGGACAGGGGGTTAATGAAAAACTGTTTTTT.

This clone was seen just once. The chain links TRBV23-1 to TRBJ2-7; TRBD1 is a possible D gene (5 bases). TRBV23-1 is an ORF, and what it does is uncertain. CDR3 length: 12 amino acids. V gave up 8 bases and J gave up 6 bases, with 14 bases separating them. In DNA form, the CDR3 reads TGCGCCAGCCCGCCCCAGGGCTGCGAGCAGTACTTC. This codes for CASPPQGCEQYF.

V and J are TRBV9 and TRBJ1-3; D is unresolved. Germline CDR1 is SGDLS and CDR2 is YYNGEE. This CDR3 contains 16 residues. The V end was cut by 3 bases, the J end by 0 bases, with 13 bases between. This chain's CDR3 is CASSERPLSSGNTIYF. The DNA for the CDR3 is TGTGCCAGCAGCGAGCGACCCCTGAGCTCTGGAAACACCATATATTTT.

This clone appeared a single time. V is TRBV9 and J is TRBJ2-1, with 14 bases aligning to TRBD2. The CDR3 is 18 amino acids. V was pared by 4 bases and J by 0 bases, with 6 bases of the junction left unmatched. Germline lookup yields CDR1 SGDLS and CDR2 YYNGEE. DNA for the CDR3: TGTGCCAGCAGCCCCAGAGGGACTAGCGGGAGCTCCTACAATGAGCAGTTCTTC. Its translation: CASSPRGTSGSSYNEQFF. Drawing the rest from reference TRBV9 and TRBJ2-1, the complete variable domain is DSGVTQTPKHLITATGQRVTLRCSPRSGDLSVYWYQQSLDQGLQFLIQYYNGEERAKGNILERFSAQQFPDLHSELNLSSLELGDSALYFCASSPRGTSGSSYNEQFFGPGTRLTVL.

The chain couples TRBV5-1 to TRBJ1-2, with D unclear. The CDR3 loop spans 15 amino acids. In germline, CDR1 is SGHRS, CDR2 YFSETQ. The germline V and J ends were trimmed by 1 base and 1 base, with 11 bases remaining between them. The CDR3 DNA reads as TGCGCCAGCAGCTTGTACGCCGCGAATAACTATGGCTACACCTTC. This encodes CASSLYAANNYGYTF.

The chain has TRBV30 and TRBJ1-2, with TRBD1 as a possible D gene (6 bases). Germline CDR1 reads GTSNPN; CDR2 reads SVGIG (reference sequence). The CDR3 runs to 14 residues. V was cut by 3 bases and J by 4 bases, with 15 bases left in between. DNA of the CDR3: TGTGCCTGGAGAGCGAGGGGGGGTGGCTATGGCTACACCTTC. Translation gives CAWRARGGGYGYTF.

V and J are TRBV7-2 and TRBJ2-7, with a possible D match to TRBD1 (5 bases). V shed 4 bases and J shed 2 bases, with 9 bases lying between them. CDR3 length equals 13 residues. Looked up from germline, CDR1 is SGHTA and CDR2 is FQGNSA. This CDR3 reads CASSSTTAYEQYF. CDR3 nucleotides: TGTGCCAGCAGCTCGACGACAGCCTACGAGCAGTACTTC.

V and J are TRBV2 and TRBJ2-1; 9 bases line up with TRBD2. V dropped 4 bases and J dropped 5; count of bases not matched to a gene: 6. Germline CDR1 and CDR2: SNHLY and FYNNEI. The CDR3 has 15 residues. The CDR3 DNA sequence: TGTGCCAGCAGTGTTGGACTAGCGAAGAACAATGAGCAGTTCTTC. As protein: CASSVGLAKNNEQFF.

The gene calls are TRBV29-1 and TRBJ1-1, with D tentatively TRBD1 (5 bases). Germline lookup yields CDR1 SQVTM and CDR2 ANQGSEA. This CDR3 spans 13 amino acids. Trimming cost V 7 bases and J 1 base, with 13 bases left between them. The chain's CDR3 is CSAPSQGNTEAFF. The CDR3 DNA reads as TGCAGCGCCCCCAGCCAGGGGAACACTGAAGCTTTCTTT.

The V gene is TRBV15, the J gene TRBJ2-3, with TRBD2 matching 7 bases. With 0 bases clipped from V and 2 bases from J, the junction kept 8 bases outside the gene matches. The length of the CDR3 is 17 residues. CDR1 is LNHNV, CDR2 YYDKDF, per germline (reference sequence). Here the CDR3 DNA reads TGTGCCACCAGCAGAGATACCGCTAGCGGAGTCACAGATACGCAGTATTTT. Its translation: CATSRDTASGVTDTQYF.

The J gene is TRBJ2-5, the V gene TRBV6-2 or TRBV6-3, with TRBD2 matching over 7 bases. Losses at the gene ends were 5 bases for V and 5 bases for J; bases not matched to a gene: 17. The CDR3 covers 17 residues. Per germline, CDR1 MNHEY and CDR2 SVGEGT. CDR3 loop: CASSQHASAGRGETQYF. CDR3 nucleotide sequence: TGTGCCAGCAGTCAACATGCCTCGGCAGGGCGGGGGGAGACCCAGTACTTC.